A selection of T cell receptor beta chains follows, all from one sample in a study of OX40 agonist ivuxolimab in advanced cancers. The protocol was immunoSEQ multiplex PCR, while the TCRdb copy is restricted to in-frame clones and leaves out a portion. The sample has about 70,000 clones, about 93% seen once. The sequenced sample was CD4+ or CD8+ T cells sorted from blood, obtained in a trial of the OX40 agonist ivuxolimab. The receptors originated from an adult with an advanced solid tumor such as melanoma, head and neck, liver or kidney cancer. CDR3s include the opening cysteine and the closing phenylalanine or tryptophan. The D gene is left open where the match is weak. Rows give clone size only sometimes, using once, few, many, or a class for an expanded clone.

clone size,J gene,D gene,V gene,CDR3 protein,CDR3 DNA
NA,TRBJ1-1,NA,TRBV10-3,CAISAVVTEAFF,TGTGCCATCAGTGCGGTTGTCACTGAAGCTTTCTTT
NA,TRBJ1-2,NA,TRBV6-6,CASTQVNWDGYTF,TGTGCCAGCACCCAGGTTAACTGGGATGGCTACACCTTC
once,TRBJ1-6,NA,TRBV7-9,CASSLVAGTNSPLHF,TGTGCCAGCAGCTTAGTGGCTGGAACCAATTCACCCCTCCACTTT
NA,TRBJ1-2,NA,TRBV12-5,CASGFMDWVYGYTF,TGTGCTAGTGGTTTTATGGATTGGGTTTATGGCTACACCTTC
NA,TRBJ2-3,TRBD2,TRBV7-2,CASSLDGTIRTDTQYF,TGTGCCAGCAGCTTGGATGGGACTATTCGCACAGATACGCAGTATTTT
NA,TRBJ2-2,NA,TRBV9,CASRANTGELFF,TGTGCCAGCCGGGCGAACACCGGGGAGCTGTTTTTT
NA,TRBJ2-7,NA,TRBV19,CASNGGGHEQYF,TGTGCCAGTAATGGGGGAGGACACGAGCAGTACTTC
NA,TRBJ2-7,TRBD2,TRBV7-8,CASAAPGGGGNEQYF,TGTGCCAGCGCGGCACCCGGGGGGGGAGGTAACGAGCAGTACTTC
once,TRBJ2-5,NA,TRBV13,CASSLDRLQETQYF,TGTGCCAGCAGCCTGGACAGACTACAAGAGACCCAGTACTTC
NA,TRBJ2-7,NA,TRBV11-2,CASSSLSYEQYF,TGTGCCAGCAGCTCGTTATCCTACGAGCAGTACTTC
once,TRBJ1-2,TRBD1,TRBV29-1,CSVPTWGQGKRPYGYTF,TGCAGCGTACCTACGTGGGGACAGGGGAAGAGGCCCTATGGCTACACCTTC
NA,TRBJ2-1,TRBD2,TRBV27,CASSLVAGGPNEQFF,TGTGCCAGCAGTTTAGTAGCGGGGGGCCCCAATGAGCAGTTCTTC
NA,TRBJ1-1,NA,TRBV6-5,CASKMNTEAFF,TGTGCCAGCAAGATGAACACTGAAGCTTTCTTT
NA,TRBJ2-1,TRBD2,TRBV11-3,CASSSPTSGGTNEQFF,TGTGCCAGCAGCTCGCCGACTAGCGGGGGGACCAATGAGCAGTTCTTC
NA,TRBJ1-5,NA,TRBV11-2,CASSLTGLNQPQHF,TGTGCCAGCAGCCTGACAGGTCTCAATCAGCCCCAGCATTTT
NA,TRBJ2-1,TRBD2,TRBV7-9,CASSFSVERGAGNEQFF,TGTGCCAGCAGCTTCAGTGTTGAGCGGGGGGCTGGGAATGAGCAGTTCTTC
NA,TRBJ2-2,NA,TRBV11-3,CASRERGSGELFF,TGTGCCAGCAGAGAGAGGGGGTCCGGGGAGCTGTTTTTT
NA,TRBJ1-2,TRBD1,TRBV6-5,CASSSTTGTLYGYTF,TGTGCCAGCAGTTCTACGACAGGGACTCTCTACGGCTACACCTTC
NA,TRBJ2-1,TRBD2,TRBV7-9,CASSFRGGLYNEQFF,TGTGCCAGCAGCTTCCGCGGGGGGCTCTACAATGAGCAGTTCTTC
NA,TRBJ2-3,TRBD1,TRBV19,CASSIGAGGPTDTQYF,TGTGCCAGTAGTATAGGGGCAGGGGGCCCGACAGATACGCAGTATTTT
NA,TRBJ2-7,TRBD2,TRBV19,CASSSGGVYEQYF,TGTGCCAGCTCTAGCGGGGGGGTCTACGAGCAGTACTTC
NA,TRBJ2-1,NA,TRBV4-1,CASSQEGGQTYNEQFF,TGCGCCAGCAGCCAAGAAGGAGGACAGACCTACAATGAGCAGTTCTTC
NA,TRBJ1-2,NA,TRBV7-9,CASSLGQIYGYTF,TGTGCCAGCAGCTTAGGGCAGATCTATGGCTACACCTTC
NA,TRBJ2-4,NA,TRBV18,CASSPPRGYEEAKNIQYF,TGTGCCAGCTCACCACCGAGAGGGTACGAGGAAGCCAAAAACATTCAGTACTTC
NA,TRBJ1-3,NA,TRBV11-2,CASRWADTIYF,TGTGCCAGCAGGTGGGCAGACACCATATATTTT
NA,TRBJ2-7,TRBD2,TRBV6-5,CASVAGGASEQYF,TGTGCCAGCGTGGCGGGGGGGGCGTCCGAGCAGTACTTC
NA,TRBJ2-3,NA,TRBV5-4,CASSFGVGTDTQYF,TGTGCCAGCAGCTTTGGCGTCGGGACAGATACGCAGTATTTT
NA,TRBJ1-2,NA,TRBV6-5,CASSPFRTEGYGYTF,TGTGCCAGCAGTCCCTTCCGTACCGAGGGCTATGGCTACACCTTC
NA,TRBJ1-5,NA,TRBV6-5,CASSYSAEGMGQPQHF,TGTGCCAGCAGTTACTCGGCAGAAGGCATGGGTCAGCCCCAGCATTTT
NA,TRBJ2-1,NA,TRBV15,CATSRVDRDVGVSPNEQFF,TGTGCCACCAGCAGAGTAGACCGTGACGTCGGCGTGTCTCCGAATGAGCAGTTCTTC
NA,TRBJ2-3,TRBD2,TRBV13,CASSSRGGGATDTQYF,TGTGCCAGCAGCTCCCGAGGCGGGGGGGCTACAGATACGCAGTATTTT
NA,TRBJ2-6,NA,TRBV21-1,CASSKGGSGANVLTF,TGTGCCAGCAGCAAAGGGGGCTCTGGGGCCAACGTCCTGACTTTC
once,TRBJ2-7,TRBD2,TRBV5-1,CASSFLGLAGGNSYEQYF,TGCGCCAGCAGCTTCCTGGGACTAGCGGGGGGCAACTCCTACGAGCAGTACTTC
NA,TRBJ2-5,TRBD2,TRBV9,CASSPGPSGGKTQYF,TGTGCCAGCAGCCCAGGCCCTAGCGGGGGGAAGACCCAGTACTTC
once,TRBJ2-3,NA,TRBV7-2,CASSTTTGANTDTQYF,TGTGCCAGCAGCACTACGACGGGGGCCAACACAGATACGCAGTATTTT
NA,TRBJ2-5,NA,TRBV7-7,CASSLVSAQETQYF,TGTGCCAGCAGCTTGGTCAGCGCCCAAGAGACCCAGTACTTC
NA,TRBJ1-1,NA,TRBV7-9,CASSGKAPPSNTEAFF,TGTGCCAGCAGCGGTAAGGCGCCCCCCTCGAACACTGAAGCTTTCTTT
NA,TRBJ2-2,NA,TRBV5-1,CASSGTVDTGELFF,TGCGCCAGTTCCGGGACGGTCGACACCGGGGAGCTGTTTTTT
NA,TRBJ2-5,TRBD2,TRBV5-1,CASSLVLAGETQYF,TGCGCCAGCAGCTTGGTGCTAGCGGGGGAGACCCAGTACTTC
NA,TRBJ1-1,TRBD1,TRBV5-1,CASGDTGGYEAFF,TGCGCCAGCGGGGACACAGGGGGCTATGAAGCTTTCTTT
NA,TRBJ2-1,TRBD2,TRBV10-2,CASSELAGGSYNEQFF,TGCGCCAGCAGTGAGCTAGCGGGGGGCTCCTACAATGAGCAGTTCTTC
NA,TRBJ1-1,NA,TRBV9,CASSVVGVAGTEAFF,TGTGCCAGCAGCGTAGTGGGGGTAGCGGGCACTGAAGCTTTCTTT
NA,TRBJ1-4,TRBD1,TRBV13,CASSLTGTGNEKLFF,TGTGCCAGCAGCTTGACCGGGACAGGGAATGAAAAACTGTTTTTT
few,TRBJ2-7,NA,TRBV7-9,CASSRPSYEQYF,TGTGCCAGCAGCCGGCCTTCTTACGAGCAGTACTTC
NA,TRBJ1-5,NA,TRBV5-1,CASSYATGVDQPQHF,TGCGCCAGCAGCTACGCGACGGGGGTAGATCAGCCCCAGCATTTT
NA,TRBJ2-7,NA,TRBV10-1,CASSEGLAGAYEQYF,TGCGCCAGCAGTGAGGGACTCGCGGGGGCATACGAGCAGTACTTC
NA,TRBJ2-7,NA,TRBV9,CASSPGRTYEQYF,TGTGCCAGCAGCCCGGGACGGACCTACGAGCAGTACTTC
NA,TRBJ2-4,TRBD1,TRBV5-6,CASSFAQGVVIQYF,TGTGCCAGCAGCTTTGCCCAGGGGGTAGTCATTCAGTACTTC